Listed here are 32 T cell receptor beta chains from one sample, sequenced in a study of T cells in Graves' hyperthyroidism and ophthalmopathy. Using RNA transcripts as the source, TCR beta CDR3 regions were amplified. TCR CDR3 underwent first-round RT-PCR with the HTBI primer set. TCRdb ran MiXCR on the multiplex PCR reads and lists one entry per CDR3 protein. In the table there are around 300,000 distinct CDR3 sequences, about 14% of which are singletons. Sequencing was done on a sample of blood. These receptors were taken from a woman aged 25 to 39 with Graves' hyperthyroidism that later progressed to Graves' ophthalmopathy.

This clonotype was seen repeatedly, ten times or more. The chain carries TRBV28 and TRBJ2-7, with TRBD2 matching 7 bases. Losses at the gene ends were 6 bases for V and 6 bases for J; bases not matched to a gene: 20. The CDR3 runs 17 residues. Germline V gene lookup returns CDR1 MDHEN and CDR2 SYDVKM. CDR3 nucleotides: TGTGCCAGCAGACCTTCCGGGGGAGGGCCGGGTTTCGCCGAGCAGTACTTC. Protein sequence: CASRPSGGGPGFAEQYF.

This clonotype has ten or more counts. The chain employs TRBV11-2 and TRBJ2-7; D ambiguous. This CDR3 contains 12 residues. Trimming left V 3 bases short and J 6 bases short, with 9 bases between. CDR1 is SGHAT, CDR2 FQNNGV, per germline. DNA for the CDR3: TGTGCCAGCAGCTTGGACGACACCGAGCAGTACTTC. It codes for CASSLDDTEQYF.

This clonotype was picked up many times. The chain couples TRBV28 to TRBJ1-5, with 7 bases that match TRBD1. V lost 6 bases and J lost 0; bases outside the gene matches: 11. CDR3 length: 17 amino acids. Germline CDR1 MDHEN, CDR2 SYDVKM. CDR3 amino acids: CASSRGDRAYSNQPQHF. CDR3 in DNA: TGTGCCAGCAGCCGAGGGGACAGAGCTTATAGCAATCAGCCCCAGCATTTT.

This clonotype was detected many times. This chain connects TRBV20-1 to TRBJ1-2, with unresolved D. CDR3 length: 12 amino acids. The ends were cut back, 2 bases at V and 2 bases at J, with 6 bases in the middle. The germline V gene has CDR1 DFQATT and CDR2 SNEGSKA (reference sequence). CDR3 loop: CSARSGNYGYTF. DNA of the CDR3: TGCAGTGCTAGAAGCGGGAACTATGGCTACACCTTC.

A remark on this clonotype: Sequence at one end of the junction differs from germline and may be a read error. The chain is built from TRBV7-2 and TRBJ2-5; D unclear. CDR1 and CDR2 (germline): SGHTA, FQGNSA. CDR3 length equals 11 residues. CDR3 region: CASSVQEAQYF. The CDR3 DNA follows: TGTGCCAGCAGCGTCCAAGAGGCCCAGTACTTC.

Points on this clonotype: A read error may explain this, as a much larger clone is one base away. The genes are TRBV27 and TRBJ1-2, with unresolved D. The CDR3 is made up of 14 amino acids. In germline, CDR1 is MNHEY, CDR2 SMNVEV (reference sequence). Deletions cut 2 bases from V and 9 bases from J, with 16 bases between. The CDR3 is CASSLKGSSRSYTF. The CDR3 nucleotides are TGTGCCAGCAGTTTAAAAGGGTCCTCTAGGAGCTACACCTTC.

This clonotype appeared many times. J is TRBJ1-2 and V is TRBV28; possibly TRBD1 for D (5 bases). Looked up from germline, CDR1 is MDHEN and CDR2 is SYDVKM. The V end was cut by 6 bases, the J end by 2 bases, with 10 bases between. CDR3 size: 13 residues. The CDR3 DNA reads TGTGCCAGCAGCGTGACAGTAAACTATGGCTACACCTTC. Encoded protein: CASSVTVNYGYTF.

Only a few counts were recorded for this clonotype. A read error is possible here, since a much larger clone lies one base away. The CDR3 carries no conserved terminal phenylalanine or tryptophan, so it likely arises from a read error. The chain carries TRBV15 and TRBJ2-7; D is perhaps TRBD2 (6 bases). The CDR3 covers 16 residues. V was cut by 0 bases and J by 2 bases, with 14 bases left in between. From germline, CDR1 is LNHNV and CDR2 YYDKDF (reference sequence). For the CDR3, the DNA is TGTGCCACCAGCAGAGAGGGGGACTCCGGAACCTACGAGCAGTACCTC. Its protein is CATSREGDSGTYEQYL.

The V and J genes are TRBV2 and TRBJ2-3; the D is unclear. Germline V gives CDR1 SNHLY, CDR2 FYNNEI. This CDR3 is 18 amino acids long. Trimming shortened V by 4 bases and J by 0 bases, and 20 bases separated the two germline ends. CDR3 coding DNA: TGTGCCAGCAGTGTCGCGGTCTTAGACACAACTAGCACAGATACGCAGTATTTT. Residues: CASSVAVLDTTSTDTQYF. Based on the CDR3 plus reference TRBV2 and TRBJ2-3, the full variable domain is EPEVTQTPSHQVTQMGQEVILRCVPISNHLYFYWYRQILGQKVEFLVSFYNNEISEKSEIFDDQFSVERPDGSNFTLKIRSTKLEDSAMYFCASSVAVLDTTSTDTQYFGPGTRLTVL.

At least ten counts were recorded for this clonotype. V gene TRBV28 combines with J gene TRBJ2-7, with 9 nucleotides matching TRBD2. CDR3 length equals 15 residues. Germline values: CDR1 MDHEN, CDR2 SYDVKM. The V segment lost 2 bases and the J segment 2 bases; nucleotides outside the gene matches: 4. The CDR3 bases are TGTGCCAGCAGTTTAGGGCTAGCGGGAACCTACGAGCAGTACTTC. Residues: CASSLGLAGTYEQYF.

The chain carries TRBV10-3 and TRBJ2-4; the D gene could be TRBD1 or TRBD2 (5 bases each). There are 15 residues in the CDR3. From germline, CDR1 is ENHRY and CDR2 SYGVKD. V was shortened by 2 bases and J by 3 bases, with 11 bases between the two germline ends. The CDR3, as DNA: TGTGCCATCAGTGAGCCGGGACCGAACAAAAACATTCAGTACTTC. It is translated as CAISEPGPNKNIQYF.

This chain uses TRBV7-3 with TRBJ2-3; the match to TRBD2 covers 13 bases. The ends lost 4 bases at V and 2 bases at J; junction bases unmatched: 12. This CDR3 comprises 19 residues. The germline V gene encodes CDR1 SGHTA and CDR2 FQGTGA. For the CDR3, the DNA is TGTGCCAGCAGCTACGGTGTCGGACTAGCGGGGGAATTCACAGATACGCAGTATTTT. Translated, it gives CASSYGVGLAGEFTDTQYF.

The sample holds many counts of this clonotype. The rearrangement uses TRBV3-1 and TRBJ2-7; D ambiguous. V gave up 5 bases and J gave up 2 bases, with 19 bases separating them. CDR3 length: 16 amino acids. Germline V gene data show CDR1 as LGHDT and CDR2 as YNNKEL (reference sequence). CDR3 protein: CASSSSWLGAAYEQYF. CDR3 nucleotide sequence: TGTGCCAGCAGCTCCTCCTGGCTGGGCGCGGCCTACGAGCAGTACTTC.

In its sample, this clonotype was seen many times. The chain links TRBV20-1 to TRBJ1-5; TRBD1 matches at 7 bases. Germline V CDR1 and CDR2: DFQATT, SNEGSKA (reference sequence). The CDR3 is 13 amino acids. The J segment lost 6 bases and the V segment lost 6 bases, leaving 8 bases of the junction unmatched. The CDR3 coding sequence is TGCAGTGCAGGGGGCAGGGGTTCTCAGCCCCAGCATTTT. It encodes CSAGGRGSQPQHF.

Many counts were recorded for this clonotype. The CDR3 loop is CASSLGGGFAEQYF. CDR3 DNA: TGTGCCAGCAGCTTAGGGGGCGGTTTTGCCGAGCAGTACTTC. The chain uses TRBV7-9 and TRBJ2-7; D is possibly TRBD1 (5 bases). Germline CDR1 and CDR2: SEHNR and FQNEAQ (reference sequence). With 1 base removed from V and 6 bases from J, the gap between germline ends came to 13 bases. This CDR3 region has 14 residues.

In its sample, this clonotype was seen many times. This chain uses TRBV11-3 with TRBJ2-5; TRBD1 matches 10 bases. Germline CDR1 SGHNT, CDR2 YENEEA. V trimming: 3 bases; J trimming: 5 bases; junction bases outside the gene matches: 6. CDR3 length: 15 residues. The CDR3 here is CASSLGQGILETQYF. The DNA for the CDR3 is TGTGCCAGCAGCTTGGGACAGGGGATCTTGGAGACCCAGTACTTC.

This clonotype has at least ten counts. The V call is TRBV18, the J call TRBJ2-2, with 13 positions matching TRBD2. The V and J ends lost 3 bases and 0 bases, in that order; junction bases with no gene match: 1. The CDR3 is 17 residues long. Germline-derived CDR1 and CDR2 are KGHSH and LQKENI. The CDR3, as DNA: TGTGCCAGCTCACCGGGACTAGCGGGAACGAACACCGGGGAGCTGTTTTTT. This gives the protein CASSPGLAGTNTGELFF. Complete variable domain (other parts from reference TRBV18 and TRBJ2-2): NAGVMQNPRHLVRRRGQEARLRCSPMKGHSHVYWYRQLPEEGLKFMVYLQKENIIDESGMPKERFSAEFPKEGPSILRIQQVVRGDSAAYFCASSPGLAGTNTGELFFGEGSRLTVL.

Ten or more counts support this clonotype. The rearrangement links TRBV6-2 or TRBV6-3 to TRBJ2-3; TRBD2 is a possible D gene (5 bases). This CDR3 comprises 16 residues. V lost 4 bases and J 2 bases, leaving 16 bases between the germline ends. CDR1 and CDR2 from the germline V gene are MNHEY and SVGEGT. The CDR3 DNA follows: TGTGCCAGCAGTTCCCCCCTGGGAGTCGCCACAGATACGCAGTATTTT. Protein: CASSSPLGVATDTQYF.

The chain has TRBV20-1 and TRBJ2-7; TRBD1 or TRBD2 may be the D gene (6 bases each). Germline V gives CDR1 DFQATT, CDR2 SNEGSKA (reference sequence). The CDR3 is 14 amino acids. Here the CDR3 reads CSARGRASSYEQYF. CDR3 sequence (DNA): TGCAGCGCCCGGGGGCGGGCTAGCTCCTACGAGCAGTACTTC.

The chain carries TRBV5-1 and TRBJ1-2, with D unresolved. V lost 6 bases, J lost 4 bases, and 7 bases lay in between. The CDR3 extends over 11 amino acids. CDR1 is SGHRS, CDR2 YFSETQ, per germline. CDR3 protein: CASTAGYGYTF. CDR3 nucleotides: TGCGCCAGCACGGCGGGCTATGGCTACACCTTC.

This clonotype was recorded at least ten times. This sequence joins TRBV18 and TRBJ2-3, with TRBD2 matching 8 bases. V shed 5 bases, J shed 13 bases, and the junction held 8 bases outside the gene matches. This CDR3 is built from 12 residues. The germline V gene encodes CDR1 KGHSH and CDR2 LQKENI. The CDR3 DNA reads TGTGCCAGCTCAGAAGCGGGAGTCGAGGAGTATTTT. This translates into CASSEAGVEEYF.

This clonotype was observed a few times. The rearrangement joins TRBV6-1 to TRBJ2-7; TRBD1 aligns across 11 bases. V shed 6 bases and J 6 bases; nucleotides not matched to a gene: 10. CDR1 is MNHNS and CDR2 is SASEGT in the germline V gene. This CDR3 region has 15 residues. The CDR3 reads CASSRLPGQGGEQYF. For the CDR3, the DNA is TGTGCCAGCAGCCGACTGCCGGGACAGGGGGGCGAGCAGTACTTC.

This clonotype has at least ten counts. The chain links TRBV29-1 to TRBJ1-5; 7 bases are a match to TRBD1. Germline assignment: CDR1 SQVTM and CDR2 ANQGSEA. Trimming removed 4 bases from V and 7 bases from J; junction bases left unmatched: 7. The CDR3 covers 13 residues. CDR3 sequence: CSVVTGVGQPQHF. Here the CDR3 DNA reads TGCAGCGTTGTTACAGGGGTTGGACAGCCCCAGCATTTT.

This clonotype has just a few counts. The genes are TRBV25-1 and TRBJ1-2; no clear D gene. Germline CDR1 MGHDK, CDR2 SYGVNS. Trimming stripped 4 bases from V and 5 bases from J, with 14 bases between. This CDR3 region has 14 residues. The CDR3 is CASSAALAPYGYTF. The CDR3 bases are TGTGCCAGCAGTGCGGCGTTGGCGCCTTATGGCTACACCTTC.

The chain uses TRBV6-1 and TRBJ2-4, with D possibly TRBD2 on 6 matching bases. CDR3 length: 15 amino acids. V was shortened by 7 bases and J by 8 bases, with 21 bases between the two germline ends. The germline V gene has CDR1 MNHNS and CDR2 SASEGT. The DNA of the CDR3 is TGTGCCAGCACCCTAGTCGGAGGGGCCGGGGACATTCAGTACTTC. Encoded protein: CASTLVGGAGDIQYF.

This clonotype was counted ten times or more. The V and J genes are TRBV7-8 and TRBJ1-1, with 7 positions matching TRBD1. The junction had 6 bases not matched to a gene; V was cut back by 5 bases and J by 0 bases. The CDR3 runs 15 residues. CDR1 SGHVS and CDR2 FQNEAQ come from the germline V gene. In DNA form, the CDR3 reads TGTGCCAGCAGCGTAGATACAGGGGTGAACACTGAAGCTTTCTTT. Encoded protein: CASSVDTGVNTEAFF. The full variable domain, with the rest looked up from reference TRBV7-8 and TRBJ1-1, is GAGVSQSPRYKVAKRGQDVALRCDPISGHVSLFWYQQALGQGPEFLTYFQNEAQLDKSGLPSDRFFAERPEGSVSTLKIQRTQQEDSAVYLCASSVDTGVNTEAFFGQGTRLTVV.

The chain combines TRBV19 with TRBJ2-7; D remains ambiguous. The CDR3 is 14 amino acids. CDR1 is LNHDA and CDR2 is SQIVND in the germline V gene (reference sequence). V lost 1 base and J lost 4, with 11 bases in between. The CDR3 here is CASSIVPGVYEQYF. The CDR3, as DNA: TGTGCCAGTAGTATAGTGCCAGGAGTTTACGAGCAGTACTTC.

The chain links TRBV28 to TRBJ1-4, with unresolved D. CDR1 is MDHEN and CDR2 is SYDVKM in the germline V gene. Trimming left V 3 bases short and J 0 bases short, with 5 bases between. The CDR3 is made up of 14 amino acids. CDR3 protein: CASSLATTNEKLFF. CDR3 sequence (DNA): TGTGCCAGCAGTTTGGCAACAACTAATGAAAAACTGTTTTTT.

CDR3 DNA: TGCGCCAGCAGCTTCGAACCCGACAGGGGGCTACAGTCACCCCTCCACTTT. Translated, it gives CASSFEPDRGLQSPLHF. The gene calls are TRBV5-1 and TRBJ1-6; 10 bases fit TRBD1. Germline-derived CDR1 and CDR2 are SGHRS and YFSETQ. The CDR3 spans 17 residues. V shed 2 bases, J shed 10 bases, and the junction held 12 bases outside the gene matches.

This clonotype has only a few counts. This rearrangement joins TRBV19 to TRBJ1-1; D remains ambiguous. V lost 6 bases and J 6 bases, leaving 11 bases between the germline ends. Germline V gene sequence: CDR1 LNHDA, CDR2 SQIVND (reference sequence). CDR3 length: 12 residues. In DNA form, the CDR3 reads TGTGCCAGTAGGGACTCCGTGGCTGAAGCTTTCTTT. Amino acids: CASRDSVAEAFF.

This clonotype was observed a few times. The chain joins TRBV29-1 to TRBJ2-1; D not certain. Trimming shortened V by 7 bases and J by 6 bases, and 13 bases separated the two germline ends. Germline assignment: CDR1 SQVTM and CDR2 ANQGSEA. The CDR3 totals 12 residues. The CDR3 DNA reads as TGCAGCGGGGATGGGCAGTTCAATGAGCAGTTCTTC. Translating it yields CSGDGQFNEQFF.

This clonotype appeared many times. The V and J genes are TRBV27 and TRBJ2-3; 9 bases match TRBD2. Germline CDR1 and CDR2: MNHEY and SMNVEV (reference sequence). CDR3 length: 17 amino acids. Trimming cost V 5 bases and J 3 bases; bases outside gene matches: 12. CDR3 region: CASSNTLTSGGTDTQYF. DNA of the CDR3: TGTGCCAGCAGTAACACCTTGACTAGCGGTGGGACAGATACGCAGTATTTT.